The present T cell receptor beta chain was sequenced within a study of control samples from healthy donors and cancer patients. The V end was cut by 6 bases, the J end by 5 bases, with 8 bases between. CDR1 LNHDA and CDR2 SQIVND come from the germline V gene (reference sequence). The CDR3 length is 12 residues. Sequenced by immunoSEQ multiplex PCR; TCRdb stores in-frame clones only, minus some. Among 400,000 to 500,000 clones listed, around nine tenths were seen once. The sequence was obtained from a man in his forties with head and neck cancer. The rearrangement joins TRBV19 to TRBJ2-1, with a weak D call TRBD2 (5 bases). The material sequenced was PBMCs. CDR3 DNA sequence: TGTGCCAGTAGCGACTACAACAATGAGCAGTTCTTC. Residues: CASSDYNNEQFF. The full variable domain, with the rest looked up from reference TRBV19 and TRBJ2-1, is DGGITQSPKYLFRKEGQNVTLSCEQNLNHDAMYWYRQDPGQGLRLIYYSQIVNDFQKGDIAEGYSVSREKKESFPLTVTSAQKNPTAFYLCASSDYNNEQFFGPGTRLTVL.